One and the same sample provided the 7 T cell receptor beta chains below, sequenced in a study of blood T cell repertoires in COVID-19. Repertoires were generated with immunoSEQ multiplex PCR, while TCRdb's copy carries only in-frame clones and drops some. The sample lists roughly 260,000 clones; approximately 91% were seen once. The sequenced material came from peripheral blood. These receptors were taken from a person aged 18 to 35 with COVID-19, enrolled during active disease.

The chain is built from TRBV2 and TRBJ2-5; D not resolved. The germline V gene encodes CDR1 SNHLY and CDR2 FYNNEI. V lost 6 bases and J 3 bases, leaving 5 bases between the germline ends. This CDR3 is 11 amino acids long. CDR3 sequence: CASRTEETQYF. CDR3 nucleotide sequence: TGTGCCAGCAGAACTGAAGAGACCCAGTACTTC. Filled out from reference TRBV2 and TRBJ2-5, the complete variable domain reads EPEVTQTPSHQVTQMGQEVILRCVPISNHLYFYWYRQILGQKVEFLVSFYNNEISEKSEIFDDQFSVERPDGSNFTLKIRSTKLEDSAMYFCASRTEETQYFGPGTRLLVL.

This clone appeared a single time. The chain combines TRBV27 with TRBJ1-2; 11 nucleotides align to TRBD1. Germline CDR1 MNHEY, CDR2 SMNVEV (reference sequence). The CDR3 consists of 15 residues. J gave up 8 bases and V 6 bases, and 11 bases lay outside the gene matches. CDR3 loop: CASSWGGQGAQGYTF. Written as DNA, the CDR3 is TGTGCCAGCAGCTGGGGCGGACAGGGGGCGCAAGGCTACACCTTC.

The CDR3 is CASSLYQADTQYF. The CDR3 DNA sequence: TGTGCCAGCAGCCTTTACCAGGCAGATACGCAGTATTTT. The gene calls are TRBV7-6 and TRBJ2-3, with D uncertain. CDR3 length equals 13 residues. Germline CDR1 is SGHVS and CDR2 is FNYEAQ. Trimming removed 5 bases from V and 4 bases from J, with 10 bases in between. The variable domain in full, completed from reference TRBV7-6 and TRBJ2-3, reads GAGVSQSPRYKVTKRGQDVALRCDPISGHVSLYWYRQALGQGPEFLTYFNYEAQQDKSGLPNDRFSAERPEGSISTLTIQRTEQRDSAMYRCASSLYQADTQYFGPGTRLTVL.

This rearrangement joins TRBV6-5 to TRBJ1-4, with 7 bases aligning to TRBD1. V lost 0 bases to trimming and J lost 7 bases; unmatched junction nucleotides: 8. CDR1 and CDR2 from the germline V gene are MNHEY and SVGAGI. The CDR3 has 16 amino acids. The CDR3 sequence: CASSYSSGGRGEKLFF. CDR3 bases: TGTGCCAGCAGTTACTCCTCAGGGGGACGGGGTGAAAAACTGTTTTTT.

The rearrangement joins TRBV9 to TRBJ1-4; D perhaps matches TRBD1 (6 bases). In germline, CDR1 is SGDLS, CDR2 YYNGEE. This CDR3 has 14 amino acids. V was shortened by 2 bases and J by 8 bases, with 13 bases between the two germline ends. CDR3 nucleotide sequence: TGTGCCAGCAGCGTCTCCGGGGGGCACGAAAAACTGTTTTTT. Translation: CASSVSGGHEKLFF. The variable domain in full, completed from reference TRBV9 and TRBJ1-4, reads DSGVTQTPKHLITATGQRVTLRCSPRSGDLSVYWYQQSLDQGLQFLIQYYNGEERAKGNILERFSAQQFPDLHSELNLSSLELGDSALYFCASSVSGGHEKLFFGSGTQLSVL.

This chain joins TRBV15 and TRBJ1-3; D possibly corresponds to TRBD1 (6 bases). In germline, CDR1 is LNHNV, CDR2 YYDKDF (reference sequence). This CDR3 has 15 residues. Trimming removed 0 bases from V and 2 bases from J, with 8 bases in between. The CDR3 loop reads CATSREQGAGNTIYF. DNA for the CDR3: TGTGCCACCAGCAGAGAACAGGGCGCTGGAAACACCATATATTTT.

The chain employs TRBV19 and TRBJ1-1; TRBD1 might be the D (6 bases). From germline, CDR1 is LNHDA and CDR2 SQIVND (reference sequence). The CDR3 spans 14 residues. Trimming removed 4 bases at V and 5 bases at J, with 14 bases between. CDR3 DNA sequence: TGTGCCAGTAGTACCGGGACACTAGAGACTGAAGCTTTCTTT. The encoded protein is CASSTGTLETEAFF.